This T cell receptor beta chain emerged from a study of control samples from healthy donors and cancer patients. Germline CDR1 is SGHNT and CDR2 is YYREEE (reference sequence). The V and J ends lost 0 bases and 4 bases respectively, with 11 bases between them. The CDR3 covers 15 residues. The protocol was immunoSEQ multiplex PCR, while the TCRdb copy is restricted to in-frame clones and leaves out a portion. The sample shows 24,000 or so clones, 85% of them seen only once. This sequence joins TRBV5-4 and TRBJ2-1; D possibly corresponds to TRBD2 (5 bases). This TCR came from a man aged 60 to 75 with head and neck cancer. Source material: PBMCs. CDR3 sequence (DNA): TGTGCCAGCAGCTTGGCCGGCGGGCGGTACAATGAGCAGTTCTTC. Residues: CASSLAGGRYNEQFF.